These T cell receptor beta chains were read from a single sample in a study of blood T cells in healthy people across ages. TCRdb re-derived calls from the 5' RACE reads in MiXCR, one entry per CDR3 protein. The table has roughly 550,000 distinct CDR3 sequences, around 24% seen once. These same records also appear under a second study, on T cells of mothers and their children.

Source material: blood. All receptors derive from a boy younger than 18 in good health. Both conserved end residues are part of each CDR3. The D gene is left open where the match is weak. Not every row has a clone size; where given, it reads once, few, many or a size class.

d_call | j_call | v_call | clone_size | cdr3_aa | cdr3_nt
. | TRBJ2-7 | TRBV6-2/TRBV6-3 | few | CASTDTTYEQYF | TGTGCCAGCACGGACACAACCTACGAGCAGTACTTC
TRBD1 | TRBJ2-1 | TRBV10-3 | . | CAISETTGGGRNEQFF | TGTGCCATCAGTGAGACGACAGGGGGCGGAAGGAATGAGCAGTTCTTC
. | TRBJ2-1 | TRBV27 | . | CASSLSLPGNNEQFF | TGTGCCAGCAGTTTATCGCTCCCAGGGAACAATGAGCAGTTCTTC
. | TRBJ1-2 | TRBV6-1 | few | CASSVSKYGYTF | TGTGCCAGCAGTGTGTCAAAGTATGGCTACACCTTC
. | TRBJ1-4 | TRBV5-4 | . | CASSLKGYNEKLFF | TGTGCCAGCAGCTTGAAGGGGTATAATGAAAAACTGTTTTTT
. | TRBJ2-6 | TRBV7-9 | . | CASSFLLGERVMTF | TGTGCCAGCAGCTTCCTCCTAGGGGAAAGGGTCATGACTTTC
TRBD2 | TRBJ2-7 | TRBV20-1 | . | CSARTTSRSYEQYF | TGCAGTGCTAGAACGACTAGCCGATCCTACGAGCAGTACTTC
. | TRBJ2-2 | TRBV9 | few | CASSVRANTGELFF | TGTGCCAGCAGCGTCCGCGCGAACACCGGGGAGCTGTTTTTT
TRBD2 | TRBJ2-3 | TRBV20-1 | few | CSARVPSGRIGTDTQYF | TGCAGTGCTAGGGTGCCTAGCGGGAGGATCGGCACAGATACGCAGTATTTT
. | TRBJ2-1 | TRBV24-1 | few | CATFEWIHYNEQFF | TGTGCCACCTTTGAGTGGATTCACTACAATGAGCAGTTCTTC
. | TRBJ2-3 | TRBV29-1 | many | CSASTDTQYF | TGCAGCGCTAGCACAGATACGCAGTATTTT
. | TRBJ2-3 | TRBV9 | . | CASSIVDRSTDTQYF | TGTGCCAGCAGCATCGTTGACAGGAGCACAGATACGCAGTATTTT
. | TRBJ2-1 | TRBV7-2 | many | CASSLARRDEQFF | TGTGCCAGCAGCTTAGCCCGGAGGGATGAGCAGTTCTTC
. | TRBJ2-5 | TRBV29-1 | . | CSVEAPLQETQYF | TGCAGCGTTGAAGCGCCCTTACAAGAGACCCAGTACTTC
TRBD1 | TRBJ2-7 | TRBV6-5 | few | CASRAAGDRNYEQYF | TGTGCCAGCCGGGCTGCCGGGGACAGAAACTACGAGCAGTACTTC
TRBD2 | TRBJ2-1 | TRBV5-1 | . | CASSLSLAGEIGEQFF | TGCGCCAGCAGCTTGAGCTTAGCGGGGGAAATCGGTGAGCAGTTCTTC
. | TRBJ2-7 | TRBV20-1 | . | CSAQDSSYEQYF | TGCAGTGCTCAGGACTCCTCCTACGAGCAGTACTTC
. | TRBJ1-1 | TRBV12-3/TRBV12-4 | many | CASSLGGNTEAFF | TGTGCCAGCAGCTTAGGGGGGAACACTGAAGCTTTCTTT
. | TRBJ2-1 | TRBV6-2/TRBV6-3 | . | CASSYSVAGNNEQFF | TGTGCCAGCAGTTACTCGGTAGCAGGCAACAATGAGCAGTTCTTC
TRBD1 | TRBJ2-5 | TRBV5-1 | . | CASSKYRGAQETQYF | TGCGCCAGCAGCAAATACAGGGGGGCCCAAGAGACCCAGTACTTC
. | TRBJ2-2 | TRBV6-2/TRBV6-3 | . | CASSPRVPGELFF | TGTGCCAGCAGTCCCAGGGTCCCCGGGGAGCTGTTTTTT
. | TRBJ1-4 | TRBV29-1 | . | CSVEGDLNEKLFF | TGCAGCGTTGAAGGAGACCTTAATGAAAAACTGTTTTTT
TRBD1 | TRBJ1-2 | TRBV7-3 | . | CASSSTGRGYTF | TGTGCCAGCAGCTCGACAGGGCGCGGCTACACCTTC
. | TRBJ1-5 | TRBV7-9 | few | CASSPPGIANQPQHF | TGTGCCAGCAGTCCACCAGGGATAGCGAATCAGCCCCAGCATTTT
. | TRBJ1-2 | TRBV10-3 | few | CAISDSYRYGYTF | TGTGCCATCAGTGACAGTTATCGGTATGGCTACACCTTC
TRBD2 | TRBJ2-1 | TRBV14 | few | CASSPRTSRSSYEQFF | TGTGCCAGCAGCCCTAGGACTAGCAGGAGTAGTTATGAGCAGTTCTTC